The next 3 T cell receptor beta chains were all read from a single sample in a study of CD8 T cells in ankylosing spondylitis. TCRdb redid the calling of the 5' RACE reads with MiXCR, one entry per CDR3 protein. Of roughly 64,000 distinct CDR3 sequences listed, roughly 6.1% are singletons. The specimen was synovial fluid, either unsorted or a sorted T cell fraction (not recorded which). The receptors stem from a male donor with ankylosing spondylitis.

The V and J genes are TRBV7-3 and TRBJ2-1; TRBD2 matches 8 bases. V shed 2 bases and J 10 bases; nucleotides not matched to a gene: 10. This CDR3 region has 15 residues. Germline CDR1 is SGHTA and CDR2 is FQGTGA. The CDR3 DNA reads TGTGCCAGCAGCTTAGCAGCGGGAGCCAGGTCGGAGCAGTTCTTC. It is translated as CASSLAAGARSEQFF.

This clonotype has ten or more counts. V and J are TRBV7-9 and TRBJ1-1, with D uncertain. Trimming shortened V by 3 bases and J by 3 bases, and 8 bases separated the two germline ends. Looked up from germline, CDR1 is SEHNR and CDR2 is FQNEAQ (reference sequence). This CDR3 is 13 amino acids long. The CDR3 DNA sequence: TGTGCCAGCAGCTTCGGGCGGGACACTGAAGCTTTCTTT. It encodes CASSFGRDTEAFF.

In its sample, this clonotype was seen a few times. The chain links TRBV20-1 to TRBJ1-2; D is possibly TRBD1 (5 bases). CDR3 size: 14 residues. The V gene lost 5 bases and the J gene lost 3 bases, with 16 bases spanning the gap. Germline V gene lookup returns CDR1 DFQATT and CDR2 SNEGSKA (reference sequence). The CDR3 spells CSAPPGTADYGYTF. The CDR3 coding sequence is TGCAGTGCTCCCCCCGGGACGGCCGACTATGGCTACACCTTC.